This is a list of T cell receptor beta chains from one sample in a study of blood T cells in healthy people across ages. TCRdb called the 5' RACE reads again in MiXCR, with one record for every CDR3 protein. This sample has hundreds of thousands of distinct CDR3 sequences, with approximately 60% found just once. The sequenced sample was blood. Receptors originate from a man in his forties in good health. The CDR3 runs from the conserved cysteine through the conserved F or W.

CDR3 protein: CASSYPTSPGKFF; V gene: TRBV6-6; J gene: TRBJ2-1
CDR3 protein: CASSHAGASSYEQYF; V gene: TRBV7-9; J gene: TRBJ2-7
CDR3 protein: CASSLYGTETYEQYF; V gene: TRBV27; J gene: TRBJ2-7
CDR3 protein: CASRGGWDRGETQYF; V gene: TRBV12-3/TRBV12-4; J gene: TRBJ2-5
CDR3 protein: CASTMRGQVGDTEAFF; V gene: TRBV7-9; J gene: TRBJ1-1
CDR3 protein: CASSYRGLIYEQYF; V gene: TRBV28; J gene: NA
CDR3 protein: CASSLGGGLYGYTF; V gene: TRBV6-5; J gene: TRBJ1-2
CDR3 protein: CAWNNLETQYF; V gene: TRBV30; J gene: TRBJ2-5
CDR3 protein: CASGVLSSGANVLTF; V gene: TRBV7-9; J gene: TRBJ2-6
CDR3 protein: CASSPRWGRTDTQYF; V gene: TRBV14; J gene: TRBJ2-3
CDR3 protein: CYLWDRDSYEQYF; V gene: TRBV6-5; J gene: TRBJ2-7
CDR3 protein: CASSLVSGALGANVLTF; V gene: TRBV12-3/TRBV12-4; J gene: TRBJ2-6
CDR3 protein: CSARGTGLSEAQYF; V gene: TRBV20-1; J gene: TRBJ2-7
CDR3 protein: CASKGIAGDIETQYF; V gene: TRBV27; J gene: TRBJ2-5
CDR3 protein: CASSMRGSGVTYNEQFF; V gene: TRBV19; J gene: TRBJ2-1
CDR3 protein: CSATPEGPTYEQYF; V gene: TRBV20-1; J gene: TRBJ2-7
CDR3 protein: CATQRGRRYGYTF; V gene: TRBV28; J gene: TRBJ1-2
CDR3 protein: CSALAGVTHEQYF; V gene: TRBV20-1; J gene: NA
CDR3 protein: CASKLTDTQYF; V gene: TRBV6-1; J gene: TRBJ2-3
CDR3 protein: CAISEGTSGNEQFF; V gene: TRBV10-3; J gene: TRBJ2-1
CDR3 protein: CSAEETQYF; V gene: TRBV20-1; J gene: TRBJ2-5
CDR3 protein: CASSVRDRAFNQPQHF; V gene: TRBV7-2; J gene: TRBJ1-5
CDR3 protein: CASSLFSGRDGYTF; V gene: TRBV7-3; J gene: TRBJ1-2
CDR3 protein: CASSRPGQGTGANVLTF; V gene: TRBV18; J gene: TRBJ2-6
CDR3 protein: CASSLPQGDGNEQFF; V gene: TRBV5-1; J gene: TRBJ2-1
CDR3 protein: CASRSWGADGYTF; V gene: TRBV28; J gene: TRBJ1-2
CDR3 protein: CASSPSAGEKPGEQYF; V gene: TRBV27; J gene: TRBJ2-7
CDR3 protein: CATSRDPTVVGANVLTF; V gene: TRBV15; J gene: TRBJ2-6
CDR3 protein: CASSLVQVQYF; V gene: TRBV7-9; J gene: TRBJ2-5
CDR3 protein: CSAADDTDTQYF; V gene: TRBV20-1; J gene: TRBJ2-3
CDR3 protein: CASSLDTSGVYEQYF; V gene: TRBV7-2; J gene: TRBJ2-7
CDR3 protein: CASSARLAGIQETQYF; V gene: TRBV7-9; J gene: TRBJ2-5
CDR3 protein: CASSSRRDGEAFF; V gene: TRBV7-9; J gene: TRBJ1-1
CDR3 protein: CSGRGDRGRTEAFF; V gene: TRBV29-1; J gene: TRBJ1-1
CDR3 protein: CASSPRYRETQYF; V gene: TRBV27; J gene: TRBJ2-5
CDR3 protein: CASSKAKREGQFWYF; V gene: TRBV21-1; J gene: TRBJ2-3
CDR3 protein: CATSASNLRLTGGEQFF; V gene: TRBV24-1; J gene: TRBJ2-1
CDR3 protein: CSADSGTSGYNEQFF; V gene: TRBV20-1; J gene: TRBJ2-1
CDR3 protein: CATSDPGRIASTDTQYF; V gene: TRBV24-1; J gene: TRBJ2-3
CDR3 protein: CASSRQGINEKLFF; V gene: TRBV6-6; J gene: TRBJ1-4
CDR3 protein: CASSLGRSGSRGEQYF; V gene: TRBV13; J gene: NA
CDR3 protein: CASSLGTGDQPQHF; V gene: TRBV7-9; J gene: TRBJ1-5
CDR3 protein: CASSPKAGGFTDTQYF; V gene: TRBV27; J gene: TRBJ2-3
CDR3 protein: CASSTRPGTGTQNEQFF; V gene: TRBV7-2; J gene: TRBJ2-1
CDR3 protein: CASSLAGTGEEKLFF; V gene: TRBV7-2; J gene: TRBJ1-4
CDR3 protein: CASSSFRVASANEQFF; V gene: TRBV7-2; J gene: TRBJ2-1